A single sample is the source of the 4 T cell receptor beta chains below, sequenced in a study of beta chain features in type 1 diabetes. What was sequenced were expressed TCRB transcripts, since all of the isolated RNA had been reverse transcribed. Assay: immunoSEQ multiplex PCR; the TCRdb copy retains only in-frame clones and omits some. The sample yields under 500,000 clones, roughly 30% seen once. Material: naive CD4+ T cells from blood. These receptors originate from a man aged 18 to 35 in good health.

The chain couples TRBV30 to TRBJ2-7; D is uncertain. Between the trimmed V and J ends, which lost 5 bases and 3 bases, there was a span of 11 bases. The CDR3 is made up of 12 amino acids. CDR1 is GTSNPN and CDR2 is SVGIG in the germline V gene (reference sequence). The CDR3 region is CAWGLWGYEQYF. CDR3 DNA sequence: TGTGCCTGGGGTCTTTGGGGCTACGAGCAGTACTTC.

CDR3 bases: TGTGCCAGCAGCTTAATCCCGGACTCTAAGCAGTACTTC. Protein sequence: CASSLIPDSKQYF. The chain employs TRBV7-3 and TRBJ2-7; D might be TRBD2 (5 bases). Germline assignment: CDR1 SGHTA and CDR2 FQGTGA. The CDR3 covers 13 residues. V was shortened by 1 base and J by 8 bases, with 12 bases between the two germline ends.

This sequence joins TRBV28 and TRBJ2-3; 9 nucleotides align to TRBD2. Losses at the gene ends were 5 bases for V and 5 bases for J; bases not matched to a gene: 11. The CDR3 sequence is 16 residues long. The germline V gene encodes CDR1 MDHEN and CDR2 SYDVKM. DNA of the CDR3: TGTGCCAGCAGTCCTCAGACTAGCGGAGACCGAGATACGCAGTATTTT. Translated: CASSPQTSGDRDTQYF.

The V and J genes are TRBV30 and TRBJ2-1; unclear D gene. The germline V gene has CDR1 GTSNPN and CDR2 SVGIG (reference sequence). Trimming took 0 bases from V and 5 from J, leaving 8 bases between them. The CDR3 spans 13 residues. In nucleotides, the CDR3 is TGTGCCTGGAGTGTGTCACTCCACAATGAGCAGTTCTTC. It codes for CAWSVSLHNEQFF.